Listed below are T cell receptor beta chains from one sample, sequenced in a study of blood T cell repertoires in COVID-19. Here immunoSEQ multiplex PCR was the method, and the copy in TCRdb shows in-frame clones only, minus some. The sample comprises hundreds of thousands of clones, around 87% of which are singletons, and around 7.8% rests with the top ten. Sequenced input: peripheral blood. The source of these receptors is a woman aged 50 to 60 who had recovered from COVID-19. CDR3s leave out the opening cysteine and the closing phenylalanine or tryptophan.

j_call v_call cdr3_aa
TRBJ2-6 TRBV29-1 SVTGTGANVLT
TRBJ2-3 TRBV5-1 ASSLRLAEITDTQY
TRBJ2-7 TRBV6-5 ASIWSSGAGEQY
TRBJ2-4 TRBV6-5 ASRPRENIQY
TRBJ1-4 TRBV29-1 SGAGTGNEKLF
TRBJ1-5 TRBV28 ASRPQGQPQH
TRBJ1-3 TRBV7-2 ASSLVEPGSGNTIY
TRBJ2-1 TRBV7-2 ASSPAPSRLAGSNEQF
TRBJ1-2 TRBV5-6 ASSLGTRNYGYT
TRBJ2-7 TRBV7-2 ASSLAAGVSEQY